This passage covers 2 T cell receptor beta chains from one sample sequenced in a study of CD8+CD57+ T cells in acquired aplastic anemia. Investigators profiled TCR beta VDJ and CDR3 from genomic DNA template. TCRdb reprocessed the reads with MiXCR, giving one entry per CDR3 protein. The repertoire holds approximately 190,000 distinct CDR3 sequences, 64% seen once, with just over 45% in the top ten. Sample: sorted CD4+, CD8+, or CD8+CD57+ T cells (not recorded which) from PBMCs. These receptors all stem from a human donor with severe aplastic anemia or a healthy control (not recorded which).

V is TRBV2 and J is TRBJ2-1, with 9 positions matching TRBD2. The CDR3 length is 14 residues. Germline CDR1 and CDR2: SNHLY and FYNNEI. J was trimmed by 7 bases and V by 3 bases; bases with no gene match: 4. The DNA of the CDR3 is TGTGCCAGCAGTGAGACTAGCGGAGTGAATGAGCAGTTCTTC. Translation: CASSETSGVNEQFF.

The chain has TRBV7-9 and TRBJ2-1, with D possibly matching TRBD2 (5 bases). Germline V gene sequence: CDR1 SEHNR, CDR2 FQNEAQ (reference sequence). CDR3 length: 11 amino acids. V lost 6 bases and J lost 15, with 15 bases in between. As DNA, the CDR3 is TGTGCCAGCAGTTTGGACTCCCCACCGTTCTTC. It is translated as CASSLDSPPFF.